One sample yielded the 7 T cell receptor beta chains listed below, sequenced in a study of CD8+ T cells in alopecia areata. The treatment: oral pan-JAK inhibitor, 5-10 mg twice daily. Following extraction, RNA underwent reverse transcription to cDNA, which served as the sequencing template. Sequenced by immunoSEQ multiplex PCR; TCRdb stores in-frame clones only, minus some. The table includes some 200,000 clones, approximately 56% detected once. Specimen: CD4+ T cells sorted from blood, collected at week 4, from a patient treated with tofacitinib. All receptors derive from a human donor with alopecia areata.

The CDR3 DNA is TGCGCCAGCAGCCGACAGGGGAACCCGCCGGGCGGGGAGACCCAGTACTTC. As protein: CASSRQGNPPGGETQYF. The chain recombines TRBV5-1 with TRBJ2-5, with 8 bases matching TRBD1. Germline CDR1 and CDR2: SGHRS and YFSETQ. The V and J ends lost 4 bases and 5 bases, in that order; junction bases with no gene match: 16. The CDR3 spans 17 residues.

The chain joins TRBV7-9 to TRBJ2-6; D possibly uses TRBD1 or TRBD2 (5 bases each). V was shortened by 2 bases and J by 4 bases, with 12 bases between the two germline ends. Germline CDR1 SEHNR, CDR2 FQNEAQ (reference sequence). This CDR3 spans 16 amino acids. The CDR3 sequence: CASSLPLGVGANVLTF. The DNA for the CDR3 is TGTGCCAGCAGCTTACCCTTGGGGGTAGGGGCCAACGTCCTGACTTTC.

There are many counts of this clone. The genes are TRBV7-3 and TRBJ2-1, with D uncertain. Germline-derived CDR1 and CDR2 are SGHTA and FQGTGA. The V and J ends lost 2 bases and 0 bases respectively, with 8 bases between them. The length of the CDR3 is 15 residues. DNA of the CDR3: TGTGCCAGCAGCTTAGACTCAAGCTCCTACAATGAGCAGTTCTTC. It yields the protein CASSLDSSSYNEQFF.

The rearrangement links TRBV6-5 to TRBJ1-4; 7 bases fit TRBD1. Germline CDR1 MNHEY, CDR2 SVGAGI. This CDR3 contains 15 residues. Trimming cost V 6 bases and J 2 bases; bases outside gene matches: 6. This chain's CDR3 is CASSPPGQTNEKLFF. In nucleotides, the CDR3 is TGTGCCAGCAGCCCGCCGGGACAGACTAATGAAAAACTGTTTTTT.

The V and J genes are TRBV15 and TRBJ2-5, with TRBD2 as a possible D gene (6 bases). Germline V CDR1 and CDR2: LNHNV, YYDKDF (reference sequence). CDR3 length equals 15 residues. V lost 0 bases, J lost 1 base, and 9 bases lay in between. The CDR3 is CATSRDGRPQETQYF. As DNA, the CDR3 is TGTGCCACCAGCAGAGATGGGAGGCCCCAAGAGACCCAGTACTTC.

J is TRBJ1-2 and V is TRBV29-1; D gene ambiguous. V shed 1 base and J shed 2 bases, with 8 bases lying between them. Germline lookup yields CDR1 SQVTM and CDR2 ANQGSEA. This CDR3 is built from 13 residues. The CDR3 sequence is CSVEAGQNYGYTF. The CDR3 DNA reads TGCAGCGTTGAAGCCGGCCAGAACTATGGCTACACCTTC. Based on the CDR3 plus reference TRBV29-1 and TRBJ1-2, the full variable domain is SAVISQKPSRDICQRGTSLTIQCQVDSQVTMMFWYRQQPGQSLTLIATANQGSEATYESGFVIDKFPISRPNLTFSTLTVSNMSPEDSSIYLCSVEAGQNYGYTFGSGTRLTVV.

This clone was seen only a few times. CDR3 loop: CSVDWGGGYNEQFF. The CDR3 nucleotides read TGCAGCGTTGATTGGGGGGGCGGCTACAATGAGCAGTTCTTC. J is TRBJ2-1 and V is TRBV29-1; weak D call: TRBD2 (7 bases). Germline CDR1 and CDR2: SQVTM and ANQGSEA. The CDR3 runs 14 residues. Trimming took 3 bases from V and 3 from J, leaving 12 bases between them.